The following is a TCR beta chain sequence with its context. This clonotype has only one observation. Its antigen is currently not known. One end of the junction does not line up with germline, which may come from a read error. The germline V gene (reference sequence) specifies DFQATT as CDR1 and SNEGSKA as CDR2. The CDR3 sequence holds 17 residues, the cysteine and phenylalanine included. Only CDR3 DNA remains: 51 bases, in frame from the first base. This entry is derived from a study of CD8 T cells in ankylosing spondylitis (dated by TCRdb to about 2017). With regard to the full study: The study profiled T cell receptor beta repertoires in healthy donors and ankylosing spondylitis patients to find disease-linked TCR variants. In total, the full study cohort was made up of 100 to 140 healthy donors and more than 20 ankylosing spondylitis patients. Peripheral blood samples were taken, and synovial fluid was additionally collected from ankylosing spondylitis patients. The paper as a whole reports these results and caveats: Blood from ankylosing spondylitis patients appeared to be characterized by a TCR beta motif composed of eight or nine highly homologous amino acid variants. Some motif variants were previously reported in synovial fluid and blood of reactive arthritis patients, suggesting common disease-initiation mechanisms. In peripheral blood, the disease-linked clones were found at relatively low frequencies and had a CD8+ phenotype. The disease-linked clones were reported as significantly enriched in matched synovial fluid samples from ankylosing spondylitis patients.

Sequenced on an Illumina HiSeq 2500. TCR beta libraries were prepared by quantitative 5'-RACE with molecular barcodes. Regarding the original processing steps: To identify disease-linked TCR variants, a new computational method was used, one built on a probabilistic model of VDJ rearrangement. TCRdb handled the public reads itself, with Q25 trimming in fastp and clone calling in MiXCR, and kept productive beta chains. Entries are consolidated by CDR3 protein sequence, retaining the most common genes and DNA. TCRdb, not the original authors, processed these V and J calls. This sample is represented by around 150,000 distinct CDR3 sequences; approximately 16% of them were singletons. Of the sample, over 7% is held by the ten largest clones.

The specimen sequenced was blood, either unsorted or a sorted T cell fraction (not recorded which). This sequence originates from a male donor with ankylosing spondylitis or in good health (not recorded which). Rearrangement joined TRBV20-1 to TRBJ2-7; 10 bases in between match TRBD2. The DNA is TGCAGTGCTAGAAGGGCGGGACTAGCGCTGAGCTCCTACGAGCAGTGCTTC. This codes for CSARRAGLALSSYEQCF.